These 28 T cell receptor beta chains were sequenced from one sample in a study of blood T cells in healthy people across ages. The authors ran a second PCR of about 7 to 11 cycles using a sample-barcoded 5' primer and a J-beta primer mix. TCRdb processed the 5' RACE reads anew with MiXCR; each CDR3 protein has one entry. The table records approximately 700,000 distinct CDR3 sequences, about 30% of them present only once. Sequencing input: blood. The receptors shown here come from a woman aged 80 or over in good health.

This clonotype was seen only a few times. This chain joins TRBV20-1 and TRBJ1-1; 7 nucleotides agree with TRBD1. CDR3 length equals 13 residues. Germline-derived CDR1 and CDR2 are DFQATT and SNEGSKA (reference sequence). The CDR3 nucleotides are TGCAGCGCCGGGGGACAGAGGACCACTGAAGCTTTCTTT. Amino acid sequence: CSAGGQRTTEAFF.

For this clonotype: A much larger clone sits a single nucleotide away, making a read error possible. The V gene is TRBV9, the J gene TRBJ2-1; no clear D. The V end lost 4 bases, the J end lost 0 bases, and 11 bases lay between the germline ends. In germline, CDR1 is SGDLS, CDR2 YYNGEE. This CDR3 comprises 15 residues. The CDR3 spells CASSWSGSSYNEQFF. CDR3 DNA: TGTGCCAGCAGCTGGTCAGGCAGCTCCTACAATGAGCAGTTCTTC.

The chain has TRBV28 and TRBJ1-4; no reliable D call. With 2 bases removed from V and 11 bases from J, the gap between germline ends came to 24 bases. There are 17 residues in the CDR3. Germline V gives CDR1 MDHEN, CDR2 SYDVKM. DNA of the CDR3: TGTGCCAGCAGTTTACCCCGGACGGAGCCTAGAGGATGGAAACTGTTTTTT. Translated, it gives CASSLPRTEPRGWKLFF.

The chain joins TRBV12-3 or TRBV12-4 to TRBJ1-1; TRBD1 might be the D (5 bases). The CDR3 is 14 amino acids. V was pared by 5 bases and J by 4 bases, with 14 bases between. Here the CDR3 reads CASSPSGVPTEAFF. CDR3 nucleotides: TGTGCCAGCAGTCCATCGGGGGTGCCCACTGAAGCTTTCTTT.

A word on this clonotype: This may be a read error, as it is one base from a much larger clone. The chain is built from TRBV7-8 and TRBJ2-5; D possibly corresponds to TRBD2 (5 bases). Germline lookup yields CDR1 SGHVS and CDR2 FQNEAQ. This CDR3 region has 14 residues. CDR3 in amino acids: CAGSPGLARETQYF. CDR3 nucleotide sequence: TGTGCCGGCAGCCCTGGACTCGCTAGAGAGACCCAGTACTTC.

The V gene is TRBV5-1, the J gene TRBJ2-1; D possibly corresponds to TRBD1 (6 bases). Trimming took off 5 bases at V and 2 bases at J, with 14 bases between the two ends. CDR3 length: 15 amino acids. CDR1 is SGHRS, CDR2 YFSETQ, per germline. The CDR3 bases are TGCGCCAGCAGACGGCCAGGGGTCCCCTACAATGAGCAGTTCTTC. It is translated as CASRRPGVPYNEQFF. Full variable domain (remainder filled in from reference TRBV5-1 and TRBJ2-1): KAGVTQTPRYLIKTRGQQVTLSCSPISGHRSVSWYQQTPGQGLQFLFEYFSETQRNKGNFPGRFSGRQFSNSRSEMNVSTLELGDSALYLCASRRPGVPYNEQFFGPGTRLTVL.

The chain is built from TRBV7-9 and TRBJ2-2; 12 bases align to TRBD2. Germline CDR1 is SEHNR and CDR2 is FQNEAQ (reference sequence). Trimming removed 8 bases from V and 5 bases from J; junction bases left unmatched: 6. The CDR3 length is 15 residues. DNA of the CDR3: TGTGCCAGCTCGACTAGCGGGGGTACGACCGGGGAGCTGTTTTTT. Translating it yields CASSTSGGTTGELFF.

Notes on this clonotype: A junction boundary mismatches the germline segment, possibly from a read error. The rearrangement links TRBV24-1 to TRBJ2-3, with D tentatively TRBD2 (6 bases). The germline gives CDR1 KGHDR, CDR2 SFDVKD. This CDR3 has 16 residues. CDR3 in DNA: TGTGCCACCAGTGATTTGGCTTTCGGGGGAGCAGATACGCGGTATTTT. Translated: CATSDLAFGGADTRYF.

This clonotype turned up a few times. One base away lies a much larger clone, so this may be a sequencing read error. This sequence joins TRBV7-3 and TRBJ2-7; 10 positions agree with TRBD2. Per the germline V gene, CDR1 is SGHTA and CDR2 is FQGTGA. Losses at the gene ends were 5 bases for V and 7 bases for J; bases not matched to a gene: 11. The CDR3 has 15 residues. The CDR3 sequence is CASSPSGGGINEQYF. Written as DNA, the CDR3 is TGTGCCAGCAGCCCAAGCGGGGGGGGGATCAATGAGCAGTACTTC.

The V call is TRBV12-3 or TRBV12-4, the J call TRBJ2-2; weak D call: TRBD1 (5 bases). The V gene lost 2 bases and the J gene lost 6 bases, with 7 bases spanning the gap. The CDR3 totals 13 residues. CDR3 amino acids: CASSLSRAGELFF. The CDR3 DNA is TGTGCCAGCAGTTTAAGCAGGGCCGGGGAGCTGTTTTTT.

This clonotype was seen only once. The CDR3 loop reads CASSGPGQGNNEQFF. Written as DNA, the CDR3 is TGTGCCAGCAGCGGACCGGGACAGGGAAACAATGAGCAGTTCTTC. This chain joins TRBV7-9 and TRBJ2-1, with TRBD1 matching over 9 bases. With V trimmed by 5 bases and J by 5 bases, 7 bases remained unmatched. This CDR3 is built from 15 residues. The germline CDR1 and CDR2 sequences are SEHNR and FQNEAQ (reference sequence).

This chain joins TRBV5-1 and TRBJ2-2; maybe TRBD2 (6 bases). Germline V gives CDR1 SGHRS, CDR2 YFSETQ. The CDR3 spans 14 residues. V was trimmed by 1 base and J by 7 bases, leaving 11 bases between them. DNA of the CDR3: TGCGCCAGCAGCTTGAGGTCCGGGGGCGGGGAGCTGTTTTTT. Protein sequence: CASSLRSGGGELFF.

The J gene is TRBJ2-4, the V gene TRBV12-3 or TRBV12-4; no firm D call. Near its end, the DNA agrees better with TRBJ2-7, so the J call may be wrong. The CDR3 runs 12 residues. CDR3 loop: CASGGHIYEQYF. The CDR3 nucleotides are TGTGCCAGCGGCGGCCACATCTACGAGCAGTACTTC.

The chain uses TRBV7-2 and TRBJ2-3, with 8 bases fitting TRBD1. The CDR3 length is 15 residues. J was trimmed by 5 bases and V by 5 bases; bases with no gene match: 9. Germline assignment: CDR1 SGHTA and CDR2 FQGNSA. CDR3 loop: CASSPRTGSGDTQYF. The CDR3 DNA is TGTGCCAGCAGCCCACGGACAGGGTCTGGAGATACGCAGTATTTT.

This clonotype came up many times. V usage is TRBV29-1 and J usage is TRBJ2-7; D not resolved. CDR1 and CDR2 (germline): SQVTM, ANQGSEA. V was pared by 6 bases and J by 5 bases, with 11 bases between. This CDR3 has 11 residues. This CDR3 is CSVRPGNEQYF. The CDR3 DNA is TGCAGCGTGCGACCGGGTAACGAGCAGTACTTC.

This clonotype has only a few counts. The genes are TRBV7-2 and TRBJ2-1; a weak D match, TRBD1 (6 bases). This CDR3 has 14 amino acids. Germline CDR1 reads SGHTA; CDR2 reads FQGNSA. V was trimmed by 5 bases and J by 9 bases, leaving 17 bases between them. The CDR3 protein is CASSAYRVLGEQFF. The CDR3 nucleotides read TGTGCCAGCAGCGCCTACAGGGTTCTGGGTGAGCAGTTCTTC.

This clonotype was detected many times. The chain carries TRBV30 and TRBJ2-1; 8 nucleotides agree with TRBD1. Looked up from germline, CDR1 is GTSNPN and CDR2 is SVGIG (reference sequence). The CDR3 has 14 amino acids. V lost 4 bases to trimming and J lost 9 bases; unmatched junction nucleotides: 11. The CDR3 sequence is CAWNPDRGSGEQFF. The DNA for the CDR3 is TGTGCCTGGAATCCAGACAGGGGCTCCGGTGAGCAGTTCTTC.

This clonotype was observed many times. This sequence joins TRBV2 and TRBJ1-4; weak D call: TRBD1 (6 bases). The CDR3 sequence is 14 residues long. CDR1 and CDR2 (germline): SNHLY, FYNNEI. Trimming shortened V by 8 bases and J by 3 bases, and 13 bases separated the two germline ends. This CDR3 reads CASGHREANEKLFF. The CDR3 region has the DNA TGTGCCAGCGGACACAGGGAAGCTAATGAAAAACTGTTTTTT.

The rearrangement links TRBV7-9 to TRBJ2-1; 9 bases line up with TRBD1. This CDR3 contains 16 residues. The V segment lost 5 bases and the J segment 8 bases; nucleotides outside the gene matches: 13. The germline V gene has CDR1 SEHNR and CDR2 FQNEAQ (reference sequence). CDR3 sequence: CASSLGTGQGVYEQFF. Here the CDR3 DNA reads TGTGCCAGCAGCCTTGGAACGGGACAGGGTGTCTATGAGCAGTTCTTC. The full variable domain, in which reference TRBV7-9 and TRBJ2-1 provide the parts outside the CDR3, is DTGVSQNPRHKITKRGQNVTFRCDPISEHNRLYWYRQTLGQGPEFLTYFQNEAQLEKSRLLSDRFSAERPKGSFSTLEIQRTEQGDSAMYLCASSLGTGQGVYEQFFGPGTRLTVL.

CDR3 loop: CAWSLDSNQPQHF. CDR3 in DNA: TGTGCCTGGAGCTTAGATAGCAATCAGCCCCAGCATTTT. The rearrangement links TRBV30 to TRBJ1-5; D gene ambiguous. CDR3 length: 13 residues. The germline V and J ends were trimmed by 3 bases and 0 bases, with 6 bases remaining between them. Germline CDR1 is GTSNPN and CDR2 is SVGIG (reference sequence).

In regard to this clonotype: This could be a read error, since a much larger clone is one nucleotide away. This chain's CDR3 is CSARDGGPAYGYTF. The CDR3 DNA is TGCAGTGCTAGAGATGGTGGGCCGGCCTATGGCTACACCTTC. The rearrangement links TRBV20-1 to TRBJ1-2; no clear D. Germline loops: CDR1 DFQATT, CDR2 SNEGSKA (reference sequence). Trimming took 0 bases from V and 4 from J, leaving 12 bases between them. The CDR3 contains 14 residues.

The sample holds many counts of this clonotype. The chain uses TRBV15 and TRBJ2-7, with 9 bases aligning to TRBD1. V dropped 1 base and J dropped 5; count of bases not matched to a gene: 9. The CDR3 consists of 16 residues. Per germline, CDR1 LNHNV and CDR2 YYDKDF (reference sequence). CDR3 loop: CATSRAAGTGRDEQYF. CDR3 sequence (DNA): TGTGCCACCAGCAGAGCCGCCGGGACAGGGAGGGACGAGCAGTACTTC. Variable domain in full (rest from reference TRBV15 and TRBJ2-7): DAMVIQNPRYQVTQFGKPVTLSCSQTLNHNVMYWYQQKSSQAPKLLFHYYDKDFNNEADTPDNFQSRRPNTSFCFLDIRSPGLGDTAMYLCATSRAAGTGRDEQYFGPGTRLTVT.

Written as DNA, the CDR3 is TGTGCCAGCAGCTCCCCTCAAAGCTCTGGGGCCAACGTCCTGACTTTC. This encodes CASSSPQSSGANVLTF. The chain carries TRBV7-9 and TRBJ2-6; unclear D gene. CDR3 length equals 16 residues. V dropped 4 bases and J dropped 0 bases, with 10 bases sitting between them. Germline-derived CDR1 and CDR2 are SEHNR and FQNEAQ (reference sequence).

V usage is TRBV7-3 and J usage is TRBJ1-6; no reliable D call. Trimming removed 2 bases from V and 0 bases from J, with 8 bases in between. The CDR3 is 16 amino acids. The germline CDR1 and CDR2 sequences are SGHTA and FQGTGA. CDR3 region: CASSLDPSSYNSPLHF. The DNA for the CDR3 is TGTGCCAGCAGCTTAGACCCGAGCTCCTATAATTCACCCCTCCACTTT.

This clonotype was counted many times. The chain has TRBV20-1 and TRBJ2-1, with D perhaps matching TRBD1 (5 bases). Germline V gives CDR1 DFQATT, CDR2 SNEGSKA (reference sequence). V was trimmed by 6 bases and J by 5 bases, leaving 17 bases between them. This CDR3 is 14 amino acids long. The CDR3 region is CSASKVTGDNEQFF. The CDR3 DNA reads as TGCAGTGCCTCCAAGGTAACAGGAGACAATGAGCAGTTCTTC.

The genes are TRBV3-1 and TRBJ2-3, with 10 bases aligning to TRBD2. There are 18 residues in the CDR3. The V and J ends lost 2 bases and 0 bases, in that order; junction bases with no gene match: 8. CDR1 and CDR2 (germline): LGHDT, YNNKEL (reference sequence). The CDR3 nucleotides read TGTGCCAGCAGCCAATTGATTGGGACTAGCGTTAGCACAGATACGCAGTATTTT. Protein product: CASSQLIGTSVSTDTQYF.

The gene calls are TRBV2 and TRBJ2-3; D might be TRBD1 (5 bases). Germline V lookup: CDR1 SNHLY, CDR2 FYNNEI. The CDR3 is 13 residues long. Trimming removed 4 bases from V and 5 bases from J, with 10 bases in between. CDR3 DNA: TGTGCCAGCAGTGGACAGCTAAGAGATACGCAGTATTTT. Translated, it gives CASSGQLRDTQYF.

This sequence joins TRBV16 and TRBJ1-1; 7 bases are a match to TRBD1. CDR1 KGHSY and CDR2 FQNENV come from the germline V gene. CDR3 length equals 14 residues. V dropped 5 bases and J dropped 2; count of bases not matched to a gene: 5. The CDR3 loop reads CASSMWTGNTEAFF. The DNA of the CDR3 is TGTGCCAGCAGCATGTGGACAGGAAACACTGAAGCTTTCTTT.